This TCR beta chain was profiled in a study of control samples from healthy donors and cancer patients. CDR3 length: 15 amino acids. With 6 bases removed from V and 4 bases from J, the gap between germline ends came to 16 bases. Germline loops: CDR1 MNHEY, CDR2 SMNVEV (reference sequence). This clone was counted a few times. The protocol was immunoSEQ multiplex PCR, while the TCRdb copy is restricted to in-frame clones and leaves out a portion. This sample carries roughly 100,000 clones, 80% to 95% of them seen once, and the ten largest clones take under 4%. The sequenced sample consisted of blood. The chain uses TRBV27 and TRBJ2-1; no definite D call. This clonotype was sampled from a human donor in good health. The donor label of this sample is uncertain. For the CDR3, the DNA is TGTGCCAGCAGCCCGGACGCCTCTAGATACAATGAGCAGTTCTTC. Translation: CASSPDASRYNEQFF.